The 7 T cell receptor beta chains presented below share a single source sample, sequenced in a study of shared clonotypes between healthy human individuals. CD8 cells regarded as naive lacked CD45RO, were positively chosen for CCR7, and omitted terminally differentiated effector memory CD45RA+ cells. Data came from immunoSEQ multiplex PCR; TCRdb stores just in-frame clones and leaves some out. This table holds about 2.1 million clones, around 95% found once. Sequencing was performed on naive CD8+ T cells from PBMCs. The receptors were sampled from a man between 18 and 35 years old in good health. Some clones in this sample may be carry-over from other donors' samples.

V gene TRBV4-2 combines with J gene TRBJ1-5; TRBD1 might be the D (5 bases). Trimming shortened V by 0 bases and J by 0 bases, and 9 bases separated the two germline ends. CDR1 is LGHNA, CDR2 YNFKEQ, per germline. There are 16 residues in the CDR3. The CDR3 region has the DNA TGTGCCAGCAGCCAAGACCGGGGGGGTAGCAATCAGCCCCAGCATTTT. This gives the protein CASSQDRGGSNQPQHF.

Remarks on this clone: At one of its ends the junction is not consistent with the germline gene, which may arise from a read error. The chain recombines TRBV9 with TRBJ2-1; no firm D call. CDR3 size: 15 residues. Germline CDR1 SGDLS, CDR2 YYNGEE. CDR3 in DNA: TGTGCCAGCAGCGTAGGAGCAATCTCCCACAATGAGCAGTTCTTC. This codes for CASSVGAISHNEQFF.

The chain carries TRBV7-3 and TRBJ2-5; a weak D match, TRBD1 (5 bases). Trimming took off 5 bases at V and 2 bases at J, with 15 bases between the two ends. The length of the CDR3 is 15 residues. Germline V gene lookup returns CDR1 SGHTA and CDR2 FQGTGA. CDR3 protein: CASSIGVGLQETQYF. The CDR3 DNA reads TGTGCCAGCAGCATAGGGGTCGGTTTACAAGAGACCCAGTACTTC.

The rearrangement joins TRBV10-3 to TRBJ1-6; TRBD1 agrees at 7 bases. The junction had 6 bases not matched to a gene; V was cut back by 0 bases and J by 4 bases. Germline V gene lookup returns CDR1 ENHRY and CDR2 SYGVKD. The CDR3 is 17 amino acids. The CDR3 region is CAISESTGLGYNSPLHF. CDR3 sequence (DNA): TGTGCCATCAGTGAGTCGACAGGGCTGGGATATAATTCACCCCTCCACTTT.

The gene calls are TRBV6-5 and TRBJ2-7; 11 positions match TRBD2. This CDR3 is built from 15 residues. After removal of 5 bases from V and 0 bases from J, the junction contained 3 bases not matched to a gene. CDR1 is MNHEY and CDR2 is SVGAGI in the germline V gene. CDR3 residues: CASSPSGRPSYEQYF. The CDR3 bases are TGTGCCAGCAGTCCTAGCGGGAGGCCCTCCTACGAGCAGTACTTC.

The rearrangement joins TRBV27 to TRBJ2-7, with TRBD1 matching 8 bases. Trimming cost V 6 bases and J 1 base; bases outside gene matches: 8. From germline, CDR1 is MNHEY and CDR2 SMNVEV (reference sequence). This CDR3 has 15 residues. The CDR3 sequence is CASSSRTGRSYEQYF. In DNA form, the CDR3 reads TGTGCCAGCAGCTCCAGGACAGGGAGATCCTACGAGCAGTACTTC.

This clone showed up just a few times. The CDR3 region is CASSLSHGQPIDYGYTF. CDR3 bases: TGTGCCAGCAGTTTATCCCATGGGCAGCCCATCGACTATGGCTACACCTTC. J is TRBJ1-2 and V is TRBV28; unclear D gene. The CDR3 length is 17 residues. Germline-derived CDR1 and CDR2 are MDHEN and SYDVKM. Trimming removed 1 base at V and 3 bases at J, with 18 bases between.